These T cell receptor beta chains were read from a single sample in a study of tissue T cells after allogeneic stem cell transplantation. Sequencing was performed with immunoSEQ multiplex PCR; in TCRdb, only in-frame clones are kept and a portion is missing. The table lists 3,300 or so clones, less than 80% of them singletons. The sequencing used small intestine tissue, collected at autopsy. The receptors come from a male patient over 55 with steroid-refractory graft-versus-host disease after an allogeneic stem cell transplant. Some T cells may be provided by the graft donor. Each CDR3 is given with its conserved first and last residue. A D gene is named only where the DNA matches it firmly. For some rows the clone size is stated as once, few or many, or as a class when expanded; others skip it.

v_gene,j_gene,abundance,d_gene,CDR3nt,CDR3aa
TRBV28,TRBJ2-1,-,TRBD1,TGTGCCAGTGAAGACAGGGGGATCAACAATGAGCAGTTCTTC,CASEDRGINNEQFF
TRBV12-3/TRBV12-4,TRBJ1-1,-,-,TGTGCCAGCAGCCGGTCAGGGAACACTGAAGCTTTCTTT,CASSRSGNTEAFF
TRBV7-2,TRBJ2-5,-,TRBD1,TGTGCCAGCAGCTTAGGTCCCCGGGACAGGGGGCAAGAGACCCAGTACTTC,CASSLGPRDRGQETQYF
TRBV5-1,TRBJ2-5,once,-,TGCGCCAGCAGCGCAACAGGGAGAATCGGGGAGACCCAGTACTTC,CASSATGRIGETQYF
TRBV6-4,TRBJ2-1,-,TRBD2,TGTGCCAGCAGTGACGGGCTAGCGGGTACAAATGAGCAGTTCTTC,CASSDGLAGTNEQFF
TRBV7-2,TRBJ1-2,-,TRBD1,TGTGCCAGCAGCTTACGACAGGGAAACTATGGCTACACCTTC,CASSLRQGNYGYTF
TRBV15,TRBJ2-3,once,-,TGTGCCACCAGCAGAGTGGGTCAGAGCACAGATACGCAGTATTTT,CATSRVGQSTDTQYF
TRBV7-8,TRBJ1-1,-,-,TGTGCCAGCAGCTTAGCACGGGGAACGAACACTGAAGCTTTCTTT,CASSLARGTNTEAFF
TRBV27,TRBJ1-1,once,TRBD1,TGTGCCACCTCGGGACAGGGGAAAGTGAACACTGAAGCTTTCTTT,CATSGQGKVNTEAFF
TRBV10-3,TRBJ1-6,-,-,TGTGCCATCAGTGGGTCCTCAGGGGAAGGATCACCCCTCCACTTT,CAISGSSGEGSPLHF
TRBV5-1,TRBJ2-5,-,TRBD2,TGCGCCAGCTCGAGACTAGCGGGGGAACAAGAGACCCAGTACTTC,CASSRLAGEQETQYF
TRBV6-6,TRBJ2-7,-,-,TGTGCCAGCAGTTACCAGCCAGGCCTCTACGAGCAGTACTTC,CASSYQPGLYEQYF
TRBV5-4,TRBJ2-5,few,-,TGTGCCAGCACCCCAACACCTGAGAACCAAGAGACCCAGTACTTC,CASTPTPENQETQYF
TRBV4-1,TRBJ2-3,-,TRBD2,TGCGCCAGCAGCCAAGATTCGGGTCCGGGAGGGCTAGCGGTGACAGATACGCAGTATTTT,CASSQDSGPGGLAVTDTQYF
TRBV5-4,TRBJ2-2,-,-,TGTGCCAGCAGCCGGGCCGTTAGGACGGGGTCGGGCACCGGGGAGCTGTTTTTT,CASSRAVRTGSGTGELFF
TRBV5-1,TRBJ1-1,-,-,TGCGCCAGCAGCCACACGACGGGGTACACTGAAGCTTTCTTT,CASSHTTGYTEAFF
TRBV7-3,TRBJ2-2,-,-,TGTGCCAGCAGCTTTATAACGGGGGAGCTGTTTTTT,CASSFITGELFF
TRBV11-2,TRBJ2-7,-,-,TGTGCCAGCAGCCTCCGGCGGGAGCAGTACTTC,CASSLRREQYF
TRBV27,TRBJ1-5,once,-,TGTGCCAGCAGTTCGCGAGGTATCGGGCCCTTTCAGCCCCAGCATTTT,CASSSRGIGPFQPQHF
TRBV7-2,TRBJ1-1,-,-,TGTGCCAGCAGCTTTTTAGGGGGACGTGACACTGAAGCTTTCTTT,CASSFLGGRDTEAFF
TRBV3-1/TRBV3-2,TRBJ1-2,-,-,TGTGCCAGCAGGGGGGATGGGTATGGCTACACCTTC,CASRGDGYGYTF
TRBV6-5,TRBJ1-2,-,-,TGTGCCAGCAGTTGGAACAGGAACGCGTATGGCTACACCTTC,CASSWNRNAYGYTF
TRBV4-3,TRBJ2-1,-,-,TGCGCCAGCAGCCAAGATACTAGTCTGGCAAACAATGAGCAGTTCTTC,CASSQDTSLANNEQFF
TRBV6-4,TRBJ2-2,-,TRBD2,TGTGCCAGCACCTTGACTAGCGGCGGGGAGCTGTTTTTT,CASTLTSGGELFF
TRBV28,TRBJ1-5,-,-,TGTGCCAGCAGCTCCCCGGACTCCCTATTAGATAGCAATCAGCCCCAGCATTTT,CASSSPDSLLDSNQPQHF
TRBV18,TRBJ1-4,-,TRBD1,TGTGCCAGCTCACCGGGAAGAACAGGGGCTAATGAAAAACTGTTTTTT,CASSPGRTGANEKLFF
TRBV5-1,TRBJ2-1,-,TRBD2,TGCGCCAGCAGTTTGTCTAGCGGGGGGGCAACCGGTGAGCAGTTCTTC,CASSLSSGGATGEQFF
TRBV7-9,TRBJ2-3,-,TRBD1,TGTGCCAGCAGCTTAGTGAATATCCGACAGGGGTCGGGGGATACGCAGTATTTT,CASSLVNIRQGSGDTQYF
TRBV6-5,TRBJ2-5,-,-,TGTGCCACCCAGACGGCCCAAGAGACCCAGTACTTC,CATQTAQETQYF
TRBV7-9,TRBJ1-1,-,-,TGTGCCAGCAGCTTAGGGGGCGGAGAATTTGAAGCTTTCTTT,CASSLGGGEFEAFF
TRBV5-4,TRBJ1-5,-,-,TGTGCCAGCCAGGGAGGCAATCAGCCCCAGCATTTT,CASQGGNQPQHF
TRBV19,TRBJ1-5,-,-,TGTGCCACCCAGACAGAATTAGCTAGGAGCAATCAGCCCCAGCATTTT,CATQTELARSNQPQHF
TRBV5-1,TRBJ1-4,few,-,TGCGCCAGCAGCCCAGGACAGTCTAATGAAAAACTGTTTTTT,CASSPGQSNEKLFF
TRBV7-9,TRBJ2-7,-,TRBD1,TGTGCCAGCAGCTTAGAAGACAGGGTTGGTGTCTTC,CASSLEDRVGVF
TRBV2,TRBJ2-1,-,-,TGTGCCAGCAGTGAAGCCCTAGCGGACAGGGAAAACAATGAGCAGTTCTTC,CASSEALADRENNEQFF
TRBV6-5,TRBJ2-5,few,TRBD2,TGTGCCAGCAGTTTCGAGCGGGGGGGCCAAGAGACCCAGTACTTC,CASSFERGGQETQYF
TRBV5-6,TRBJ1-3,few,-,TGTGCCAGCAGCTCGCGGGGGGCCAACTCTGGAAACACCATATATTTT,CASSSRGANSGNTIYF
TRBV19,TRBJ1-5,few,-,TGTGCCAGTAGCAGACGACAGGATGGCTATAGCAATCAGCCCCAGCATTTT,CASSRRQDGYSNQPQHF
TRBV12-3/TRBV12-4,TRBJ1-2,large,-,TGTGCCAGCAGTTTAGAGGGGGGCTATGGCTACACCTTC,CASSLEGGYGYTF
TRBV6-1,TRBJ2-7,-,TRBD1,TGTGCCAGCAGTTCGGCGGACAGGGCAGAGCAGTACTTC,CASSSADRAEQYF
TRBV7-2,TRBJ2-7,-,-,TGTGCCAGCAGCTTTTATGACCCCTTATTATCCTACGAGCAGTACTTC,CASSFYDPLLSYEQYF
TRBV7-8,TRBJ1-5,-,-,TGTGCCAGCAGCTTAGTTGTAGGCAATCAGCCCCAGCATTTT,CASSLVVGNQPQHF
TRBV3-1/TRBV3-2,TRBJ1-5,-,-,TGTGCCAGCAGCCAAGGATCGGGGGGAACGCCCCAGCATTTT,CASSQGSGGTPQHF
TRBV5-1,TRBJ2-7,-,TRBD2,TGCGCCAGCAGGTTCCGAGCGGGGGGATCCTACGAGCAGTACTTC,CASRFRAGGSYEQYF
TRBV7-2,TRBJ1-1,-,-,TGTGCCAGCAGCGCGGGCACAGGGTACGGGGAAGCTTTCTTT,CASSAGTGYGEAFF
TRBV19,TRBJ2-1,-,-,TGTGCCAGTAGTGTCCATAATAACAATGAGCAGTTCTTC,CASSVHNNNEQFF
TRBV11-2,TRBJ1-2,-,TRBD1,TGTGCCAGCAGCTTATCTCAGGGGGCAGGTGGCTACACCTTC,CASSLSQGAGGYTF
TRBV28,TRBJ1-1,-,-,TGTGCCAGCAGCCCTCCCGGAACTGAAGCTTTCTTT,CASSPPGTEAFF
TRBV3-1/TRBV3-2,TRBJ2-1,-,-,TGTGCCAGCAGCCATGGGGGTCGTCCGGAGGATGAGCAGTTCTTC,CASSHGGRPEDEQFF